These 18 T cell receptor beta chains were all obtained from the same sample, sequenced in a study of T cells in Graves' hyperthyroidism and ophthalmopathy. There were TCR beta CDR3 regions amplified from RNA transcripts. The primer set for the first-round RT-PCR of the TCR CDR3 was HTBI. MiXCR was run by TCRdb on the multiplex PCR reads, yielding one entry per CDR3 protein. The sample comprises about 400,000 distinct CDR3 sequences, 15% of which are singletons, and over 25% rests with the top ten. Sequencing was performed on blood. The receptors were sampled from a woman in her twenties or thirties with Graves' hyperthyroidism.

V and J are TRBV5-5 and TRBJ2-5; D is unresolved. CDR1 SGHKS and CDR2 YYEKEE come from the germline V gene (reference sequence). The CDR3 has 15 amino acids. Trimming took 1 base from V and 1 from J, leaving 11 bases between them. Here the CDR3 reads CASSLYSTLQETQYF. In DNA form, the CDR3 reads TGTGCCAGCAGCTTGTATTCTACGCTCCAAGAGACCCAGTACTTC.

The table lists this clonotype with a few counts. The J gene is TRBJ1-2, the V gene TRBV19, with TRBD1 as a possible D gene (6 bases). V was clipped by 6 bases and J by 7 bases, with 12 bases between them. Germline V gene lookup returns CDR1 LNHDA and CDR2 SQIVND (reference sequence). The CDR3 has 12 residues. DNA of the CDR3: TGTGCCAGTAGGACAGGCACGGGTGGCTACACCTTC. Amino acid sequence: CASRTGTGGYTF.

This sequence joins TRBV2 and TRBJ1-5, with 8 bases identical to TRBD1. Germline trimming cut 5 bases from V and 4 bases from J; bases unmatched to any gene: 13. CDR1 and CDR2 (germline): SNHLY, FYNNEI. The CDR3 contains 17 residues. CDR3 in DNA: TGTGCCAGCAGTTCTATACCGGACAGGGCCTCGAATCAGCCCCAGCATTTT. This translates into CASSSIPDRASNQPQHF.

The V and J genes are TRBV19 and TRBJ2-1, with TRBD2 identical over 16 bases. CDR1 is LNHDA and CDR2 is SQIVND in the germline V gene (reference sequence). The CDR3 has 17 amino acids. V gave up 9 bases and J gave up 6 bases; unmatched junction bases: 11. For the CDR3, the DNA is TGTGCCAGCACGGACAGGGGACTAGCGGGAGGGAGCAATGAGCAGTTCTTC. Its translation is CASTDRGLAGGSNEQFF.

There are a few counts of this clonotype. The genes are TRBV11-2 and TRBJ2-3, with 9 bases that match TRBD2. V was clipped by 7 bases and J by 5 bases; unmatched bases: 13. The CDR3 has 16 residues. Per germline, CDR1 SGHAT and CDR2 FQNNGV. CDR3 coding DNA: TGTGCCAGCAATCCCCCCTTTGATAGCGGGAGAGATACGCAGTATTTT. Translated, it gives CASNPPFDSGRDTQYF.

This clonotype was detected many times. CDR3 in DNA: TGCGCCAGCAGCCTGACAGGCGCCGGAGGTGGTGGCTACACCTTC. Its protein is CASSLTGAGGGGYTF. The V call is TRBV5-1, the J call TRBJ1-2, with TRBD1 as a possible D gene (6 bases). V was trimmed by 4 bases and J by 7 bases, leaving 20 bases between them. Germline lookup yields CDR1 SGHRS and CDR2 YFSETQ. The CDR3 length is 15 residues.

This clonotype was found many times. V and J are TRBV7-2 and TRBJ2-5; 7 bases agree with TRBD1. V trimming: 6 bases; J trimming: 5 bases; junction bases outside the gene matches: 9. Germline loops: CDR1 SGHTA, CDR2 FQGNSA. The CDR3 has 14 residues. For the CDR3, the DNA is TGTGCCAGCAGGCGTGAAGGGGGCGGCGAGACCCAGTACTTC. This gives the protein CASRREGGGETQYF.

The V gene is TRBV5-1, the J gene TRBJ2-2; tentative D call: TRBD1 (5 bases). Germline loops: CDR1 SGHRS, CDR2 YFSETQ. The length of the CDR3 is 15 residues. V was pared by 0 bases and J by 2 bases, with 8 bases between. In DNA form, the CDR3 reads TGCGCCAGCAGCTTGGCCGACAGAAACACCGGGGAGCTGTTTTTT. Protein product: CASSLADRNTGELFF.

This clonotype was counted once. J is TRBJ2-5 and V is TRBV7-9; TRBD2 agrees at 14 bases. CDR3 length equals 21 residues. The V gene's germline CDR1 is SEHNR and CDR2 FQNEAQ (reference sequence). V was pared by 6 bases and J by 1 base, with 19 bases of the junction left unmatched. This CDR3 reads CASRIAAGTSGRVGAQETQYF. DNA for the CDR3: TGTGCCAGCAGAATAGCGGCCGGGACTAGCGGGAGAGTGGGGGCCCAAGAGACCCAGTACTTC.

In its sample, this clonotype was seen a few times. This rearrangement joins TRBV27 to TRBJ2-7; 9 bases fit TRBD2. The CDR3 is 16 amino acids. The germline V gene encodes CDR1 MNHEY and CDR2 SMNVEV (reference sequence). Unmatched junction bases numbered 15, after V lost 5 bases and J lost 7 bases. In DNA, the CDR3 is TGTGCCAGCAGTCTACCCGGGTTAGCGGGAGCGGGGGAGCAGTACTTC. Translating it yields CASSLPGLAGAGEQYF.

About this clonotype: This may come from a read error, since a much larger clone is one base off. The genes are TRBV12-3 or TRBV12-4 and TRBJ2-1; D uncertain. This CDR3 spans 14 amino acids. V gave up 6 bases and J gave up 6 bases, with 15 bases separating them. CDR3 loop: CASSSDPASNEQFF. The CDR3 DNA sequence: TGTGCCAGCAGCTCAGATCCCGCGAGCAATGAGCAGTTCTTC.

The chain uses TRBV7-3 and TRBJ1-1; D remains ambiguous. V was shortened by 3 bases and J by 1 base, with 9 bases between the two germline ends. The CDR3 covers 14 residues. CDR1 is SGHTA and CDR2 is FQGTGA in the germline V gene. Written as DNA, the CDR3 is TGTGCCAGCAGCTTTGCGGGGAAGAACACTGAAGCTTTCTTT. It encodes CASSFAGKNTEAFF.

The J gene is TRBJ1-1, the V gene TRBV24-1; a possible D gene is TRBD1 (5 bases). The CDR3 loop spans 13 amino acids. Trimming left V 7 bases short and J 1 base short, with 9 bases between. Germline V gene sequence: CDR1 KGHDR, CDR2 SFDVKD. CDR3 residues: CATRGTGNTEAFF. The CDR3 bases are TGTGCCACCAGGGGAACAGGGAACACTGAAGCTTTCTTT.

V and J are TRBV13 and TRBJ1-1, with 9 bases aligning to TRBD1. J lost 10 bases, V lost 5 bases, and 8 bases had no gene match. The CDR3 spans 13 residues. CDR1 is PRHDT, CDR2 FYEKMQ, per germline (reference sequence). CDR3 coding DNA: TGTGCCAGCAGCCCCACAGGGGGCTTCAGAGCTTTCTTT. Translation gives CASSPTGGFRAFF.

The chain employs TRBV20-1 and TRBJ1-2; D remains unclear. V lost 6 bases, J lost 4 bases, and 15 bases lay in between. The CDR3 is 13 amino acids. Germline CDR1 reads DFQATT; CDR2 reads SNEGSKA (reference sequence). The CDR3 sequence is CSALDEGSYGYTF. DNA of the CDR3: TGCAGTGCGCTCGACGAGGGTAGCTATGGCTACACCTTC.

This clonotype occurred many times. The V gene is TRBV28, the J gene TRBJ2-7; D may be TRBD2 (5 bases). This CDR3 is built from 15 residues. Deletions cut 3 bases from V and 0 bases from J, with 12 bases between. CDR1 MDHEN and CDR2 SYDVKM come from the germline V gene. The CDR3 reads CASSLILGSSYEQYF. CDR3 DNA sequence: TGTGCCAGCAGTTTGATCTTGGGGAGCTCCTACGAGCAGTACTTC.

This clonotype came up a few times. The chain is built from TRBV28 and TRBJ2-3; D gene uncertain. The CDR3 length is 13 residues. V dropped 7 bases and J dropped 0 bases, with 8 bases sitting between them. The germline V gene has CDR1 MDHEN and CDR2 SYDVKM. CDR3 loop: CASTAQSTDTQYF. The CDR3 DNA reads as TGTGCCAGCACAGCGCAGAGCACAGATACGCAGTATTTT.

This clonotype was seen a handful of times. V usage is TRBV7-9 and J usage is TRBJ2-1; 10 bases match TRBD1. Germline V CDR1 and CDR2: SEHNR, FQNEAQ (reference sequence). This CDR3 has 15 amino acids. J lost 13 bases, V lost 3 bases, and 12 bases had no gene match. The chain's CDR3 is CASSLTGGPREEQFF. In nucleotides, the CDR3 is TGTGCCAGCAGCTTGACAGGGGGCCCAAGGGAGGAACAGTTCTTC.